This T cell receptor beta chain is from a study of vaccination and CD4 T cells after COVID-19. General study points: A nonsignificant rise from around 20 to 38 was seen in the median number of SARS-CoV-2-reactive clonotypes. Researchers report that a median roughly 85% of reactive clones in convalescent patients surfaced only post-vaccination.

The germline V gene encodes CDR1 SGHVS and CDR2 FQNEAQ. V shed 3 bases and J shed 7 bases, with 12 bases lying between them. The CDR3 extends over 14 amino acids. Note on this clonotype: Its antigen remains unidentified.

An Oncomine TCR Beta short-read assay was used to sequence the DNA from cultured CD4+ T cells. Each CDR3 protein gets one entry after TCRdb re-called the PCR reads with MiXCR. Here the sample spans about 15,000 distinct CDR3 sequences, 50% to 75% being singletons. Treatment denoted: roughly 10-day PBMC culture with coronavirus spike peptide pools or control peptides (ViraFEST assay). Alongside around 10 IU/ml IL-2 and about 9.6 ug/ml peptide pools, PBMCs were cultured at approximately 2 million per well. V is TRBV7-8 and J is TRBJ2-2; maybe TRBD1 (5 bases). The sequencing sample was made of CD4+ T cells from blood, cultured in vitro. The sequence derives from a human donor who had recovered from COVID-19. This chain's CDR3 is CASSFRDTGGELFF. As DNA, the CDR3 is TGTGCCAGCAGCTTCAGGGATACGGGCGGGGAGCTGTTTTTT.